The 24 T cell receptor beta chains below were found in one sample sequenced in a study of molecular identifiers for immune sequencing clone quantification. TCRdb fed the PCR reads into MiXCR, producing one record per CDR3 protein. Counted here are approximately 550,000 distinct CDR3 sequences, approximately 25% occurring once; the ten biggest clones make up around 0.79%. The specimen sequenced was naive CD8+ T cells from blood, with Jurkat cell RNA spiked in. The subset here: FACS-sorted CD8+CD4-CCR7+CD45RA+ naive T cells. These receptors all come from a human donor in good health. Some libraries in this study had Jurkat cell RNA spiked in.

The chain recombines TRBV7-9 with TRBJ2-3, with D perhaps TRBD1 (5 bases). The length of the CDR3 is 18 residues. The V end was cut by 3 bases, the J end by 2 bases, with 21 bases between. CDR1 and CDR2 from the germline V gene are SEHNR and FQNEAQ (reference sequence). In DNA form, the CDR3 reads TGTGCCAGCAGCTTGCTCCCAGGGTCCCGTATAAACACAGATACGCAGTATTTT. Translation gives CASSLLPGSRINTDTQYF.

This clonotype has ten or more counts. The rearrangement links TRBV5-1 to TRBJ2-3; the match to TRBD2 covers 14 bases. Germline CDR1 reads SGHRS; CDR2 reads YFSETQ. V dropped 4 bases and J dropped 10; count of bases not matched to a gene: 11. The CDR3 sequence is 16 residues long. For the CDR3, the DNA is TGCGCCAGCAGCACGGGACTAGCGGGAGTGGAGGTGGCGCAGTATTTT. Translation gives CASSTGLAGVEVAQYF.

This clonotype appeared once. A clone one base away is much larger, so this may be a read error. This rearrangement joins TRBV25-1 to TRBJ2-3, with 8 positions matching TRBD1. From germline, CDR1 is MGHDK and CDR2 SYGVNS. The CDR3 totals 14 residues. CDR3 protein: CASSVSAQGEPGCF. For the CDR3, the DNA is TGTGCCAGCAGTGTATCTGCACAGGGGGAGCCGGGTTGTTTT.

In its sample, this clonotype was seen a few times. This chain connects TRBV27 to TRBJ2-5; D perhaps matches TRBD2 (5 bases). The V end was cut by 5 bases, the J end by 4 bases, with 11 bases between. Germline V gene sequence: CDR1 MNHEY, CDR2 SMNVEV (reference sequence). The CDR3 has 13 residues. The CDR3 spells CASSEGQVETQYF. The DNA of the CDR3 is TGTGCCAGCAGTGAGGGTCAGGTAGAGACCCAGTACTTC.

The V gene is TRBV2, the J gene TRBJ2-7; D is unclear. CDR3 size: 15 residues. The germline V and J ends were trimmed by 4 bases and 2 bases, with 15 bases remaining between them. Germline CDR1 is SNHLY and CDR2 is FYNNEI. CDR3 DNA: TGTGCCAGCAGTGGTCAAAGGACGGTGCCCTACGAGCAGTACTTC. This translates into CASSGQRTVPYEQYF.

This clonotype was observed many times. This chain links TRBV6-5 with TRBJ2-5, with D maybe TRBD1 (6 bases). Trimming left V 6 bases short and J 1 base short, with 15 bases between. The germline V gene has CDR1 MNHEY and CDR2 SVGAGI. This CDR3 has 15 residues. The CDR3 DNA sequence: TGTGCCAGCAGCCAACAGGGACCAACCCAAGAGACCCAGTACTTC. Translating it yields CASSQQGPTQETQYF.

This clonotype was counted ten times or more. This chain joins TRBV28 and TRBJ2-3, with a weak D call TRBD1 (5 bases). Germline values: CDR1 MDHEN, CDR2 SYDVKM. V dropped 5 bases and J dropped 0 bases, with 18 bases sitting between them. The length of the CDR3 is 17 residues. CDR3 in DNA: TGTGCCAGCAGTGGCCTTCGCAGGGAATCTAGCACAGATACGCAGTATTTT. Residues: CASSGLRRESSTDTQYF.

The sample holds a few counts of this clonotype. The chain joins TRBV6-5 to TRBJ1-1; possibly TRBD1 for D (5 bases). Germline assignment: CDR1 MNHEY and CDR2 SVGAGI. The V gene lost 2 bases and the J gene lost 2 bases, with 18 bases spanning the gap. The CDR3 consists of 17 residues. The CDR3 here is CASSYIAGMNLNTEAFF. The CDR3 DNA reads TGTGCCAGCAGTTACATTGCAGGGATGAACCTTAACACTGAAGCTTTCTTT.

This clonotype was seen a handful of times. The V gene is TRBV7-9, the J gene TRBJ1-4, with D possibly being TRBD1 (5 bases). The CDR3 is made up of 13 amino acids. Trimming stripped 5 bases from V and 5 bases from J, with 9 bases between. Germline assignment: CDR1 SEHNR and CDR2 FQNEAQ (reference sequence). Written as DNA, the CDR3 is TGTGCCAGCAGCCGGGACGGAAATGAAAAACTGTTTTTT. It codes for CASSRDGNEKLFF. Complete variable domain (other parts from reference TRBV7-9 and TRBJ1-4): DTGVSQNPRHKITKRGQNVTFRCDPISEHNRLYWYRQTLGQGPEFLTYFQNEAQLEKSRLLSDRFSAERPKGSFSTLEIQRTEQGDSAMYLCASSRDGNEKLFFGSGTQLSVL.

This clonotype came up many times. The V call is TRBV7-2, the J call TRBJ2-4; no clear D gene. CDR3 length equals 14 residues. With 5 bases removed from V and 5 bases from J, the gap between germline ends came to 13 bases. CDR1 is SGHTA and CDR2 is FQGNSA in the germline V gene. The CDR3 nucleotides read TGTGCCAGCAGCACACAAGGTTATGAAAACATTCAGTACTTC. Its translation: CASSTQGYENIQYF.

This clonotype was detected ten times or more. The chain carries TRBV7-9 and TRBJ2-7, with D maybe TRBD2 (6 bases). CDR3 size: 13 residues. The V end was cut by 4 bases, the J end by 7 bases, with 14 bases between. CDR1 is SEHNR, CDR2 FQNEAQ, per germline (reference sequence). CDR3 coding DNA: TGTGCCAGCAGCTATACCGGGGGTCTGGAGCAGTACTTC. Translated, it gives CASSYTGGLEQYF.

There are a few counts of this clonotype. The rearrangement joins TRBV30 to TRBJ2-4; D call uncertain. Trimming pared 0 bases from V and 8 bases from J, leaving 14 bases between. The CDR3 covers 14 residues. The germline CDR1 and CDR2 sequences are GTSNPN and SVGIG (reference sequence). The CDR3 bases are TGTGCCTGGAGTGTAGGCATCGTCCTGGACATTCAGTACTTC. It specifies CAWSVGIVLDIQYF.

J is TRBJ1-6 and V is TRBV28; no clear D. The V end was cut by 3 bases, the J end by 7 bases, with 7 bases between. The CDR3 extends over 13 amino acids. CDR1 and CDR2 from the germline V gene are MDHEN and SYDVKM. CDR3 in amino acids: CASSFFENSPLHF. The CDR3 nucleotides are TGTGCCAGCAGTTTTTTTGAGAATTCACCCCTCCACTTT.

This clonotype showed up many times. The V gene is TRBV2, the J gene TRBJ2-1, with TRBD1 matching over 9 bases. Losses at the gene ends were 0 bases for V and 15 bases for J; bases not matched to a gene: 9. Germline CDR1 SNHLY, CDR2 FYNNEI. The CDR3 length is 14 residues. CDR3 loop: CASSEALGQGSGFF. The CDR3 DNA sequence: TGTGCCAGCAGTGAAGCGCTGGGACAGGGTAGCGGGTTCTTC.

The chain combines TRBV20-1 with TRBJ2-5; D may be TRBD1 or TRBD2 (5 bases each). The CDR3 loop spans 12 amino acids. From germline, CDR1 is DFQATT and CDR2 SNEGSKA (reference sequence). V was shortened by 7 bases and J by 2 bases, with 11 bases between the two germline ends. The DNA of the CDR3 is TGCAGTGTGAGTTGGGGGCAAGAGACCCAGTACTTC. This sequence encodes CSVSWGQETQYF.

Points on this clonotype: A much larger clone differs from this one at a single base, so this may be a read error. The V and J genes are TRBV7-9 and TRBJ2-5; the D is unclear. CDR3 length: 18 residues. V lost 6 bases and J lost 4, with 27 bases in between. CDR1 is SEHNR and CDR2 is FQNEAQ in the germline V gene (reference sequence). In nucleotides, the CDR3 is TGTGCCAGCAGGCTGCTCACCGCATGGCGGACCCCGGTAGAGACCCAGTACTTC. Protein: CASRLLTAWRTPVETQYF.

This chain uses TRBV6-2 or TRBV6-3 with TRBJ2-3; 7 bases fit TRBD2. Germline V gene sequence: CDR1 MNHEY, CDR2 SVGEGT. J gave up 3 bases and V 9 bases, and 18 bases lay outside the gene matches. The CDR3 is 17 residues long. The CDR3 DNA reads TGTGCCAGTTCGACACTAGCGCAGGCATTAGGTACAGATACGCAGTATTTT. It specifies CASSTLAQALGTDTQYF.

This clonotype was detected ten times or more. The chain couples TRBV6-2 or TRBV6-3 to TRBJ2-1; D is unresolved. Germline V gene sequence: CDR1 MNHEY, CDR2 SVGEGT. This CDR3 is built from 14 residues. The germline V and J ends were trimmed by 4 bases and 0 bases, with 7 bases remaining between them. The CDR3 sequence is CASSSGLSYNEQFF. The CDR3 DNA reads TGTGCCAGCAGTTCCGGCCTCTCCTACAATGAGCAGTTCTTC.

This clonotype was detected ten times or more. The chain employs TRBV7-9 and TRBJ2-7; perhaps D is TRBD1 or TRBD2 (5 bases each). The length of the CDR3 is 14 residues. Looked up from germline, CDR1 is SEHNR and CDR2 is FQNEAQ (reference sequence). Trimming took off 5 bases at V and 6 bases at J, with 17 bases between the two ends. CDR3 DNA: TGTGCCAGCAGCCCACCCAATACCGGGGCCGAGCAGTACTTC. Protein product: CASSPPNTGAEQYF. Based on the CDR3 plus reference TRBV7-9 and TRBJ2-7, the full variable domain is DTGVSQNPRHKITKRGQNVTFRCDPISEHNRLYWYRQTLGQGPEFLTYFQNEAQLEKSRLLSDRFSAERPKGSFSTLEIQRTEQGDSAMYLCASSPPNTGAEQYFGPGTRLTVT.

The chain couples TRBV13 to TRBJ2-1; D is ambiguous. The germline V gene encodes CDR1 PRHDT and CDR2 FYEKMQ (reference sequence). The CDR3 is made up of 13 amino acids. V lost 3 bases to trimming and J lost 8 bases, with 11 bases between them. CDR3 loop: CASSFAAGYEQFF. The DNA for the CDR3 is TGTGCCAGCAGCTTCGCGGCCGGTTATGAGCAGTTCTTC.

V gene TRBV7-3 combines with J gene TRBJ2-3; possible D gene TRBD2, 6 bases. CDR1 is SGHTA and CDR2 is FQGTGA in the germline V gene. CDR3 size: 15 residues. V dropped 5 bases and J dropped 8 bases, with 20 bases sitting between them. CDR3 sequence reads: CASSPSGGAAATQYF. DNA for the CDR3: TGTGCCAGCAGCCCCTCCGGGGGTGCCGCAGCTACGCAGTATTTT.

This clonotype has ten or more counts. The V call is TRBV4-1, the J call TRBJ1-1; D gene uncertain. The CDR3 length is 15 residues. Trimming left V 4 bases short and J 5 bases short, with 17 bases between. Germline CDR1 MGHRA, CDR2 YSYEKL. This CDR3 is CASSPMGTLHTEAFF. In DNA, the CDR3 is TGCGCCAGCAGCCCAATGGGTACACTTCATACTGAAGCTTTCTTT.

This chain links TRBV20-1 with TRBJ2-3; 11 bases are shared with TRBD1. Germline V gene sequence: CDR1 DFQATT, CDR2 SNEGSKA (reference sequence). V trimming: 4 bases; J trimming: 5 bases; junction bases outside the gene matches: 8. The CDR3 runs 15 residues. The CDR3 coding sequence is TGCAGTGCTACATACCCGGGACAGGGGGTAGATACGCAGTATTTT. It encodes CSATYPGQGVDTQYF.

This sequence joins TRBV7-9 and TRBJ2-1; D is possibly TRBD1 (6 bases). Trimming stripped 2 bases from V and 1 base from J, with 12 bases between. The CDR3 sequence is 16 residues long. The germline gives CDR1 SEHNR, CDR2 FQNEAQ (reference sequence). DNA of the CDR3: TGTGCCAGCAGCTTATTCCAGGGGTCATCCTACAATGAGCAGTTCTTC. It specifies CASSLFQGSSYNEQFF.